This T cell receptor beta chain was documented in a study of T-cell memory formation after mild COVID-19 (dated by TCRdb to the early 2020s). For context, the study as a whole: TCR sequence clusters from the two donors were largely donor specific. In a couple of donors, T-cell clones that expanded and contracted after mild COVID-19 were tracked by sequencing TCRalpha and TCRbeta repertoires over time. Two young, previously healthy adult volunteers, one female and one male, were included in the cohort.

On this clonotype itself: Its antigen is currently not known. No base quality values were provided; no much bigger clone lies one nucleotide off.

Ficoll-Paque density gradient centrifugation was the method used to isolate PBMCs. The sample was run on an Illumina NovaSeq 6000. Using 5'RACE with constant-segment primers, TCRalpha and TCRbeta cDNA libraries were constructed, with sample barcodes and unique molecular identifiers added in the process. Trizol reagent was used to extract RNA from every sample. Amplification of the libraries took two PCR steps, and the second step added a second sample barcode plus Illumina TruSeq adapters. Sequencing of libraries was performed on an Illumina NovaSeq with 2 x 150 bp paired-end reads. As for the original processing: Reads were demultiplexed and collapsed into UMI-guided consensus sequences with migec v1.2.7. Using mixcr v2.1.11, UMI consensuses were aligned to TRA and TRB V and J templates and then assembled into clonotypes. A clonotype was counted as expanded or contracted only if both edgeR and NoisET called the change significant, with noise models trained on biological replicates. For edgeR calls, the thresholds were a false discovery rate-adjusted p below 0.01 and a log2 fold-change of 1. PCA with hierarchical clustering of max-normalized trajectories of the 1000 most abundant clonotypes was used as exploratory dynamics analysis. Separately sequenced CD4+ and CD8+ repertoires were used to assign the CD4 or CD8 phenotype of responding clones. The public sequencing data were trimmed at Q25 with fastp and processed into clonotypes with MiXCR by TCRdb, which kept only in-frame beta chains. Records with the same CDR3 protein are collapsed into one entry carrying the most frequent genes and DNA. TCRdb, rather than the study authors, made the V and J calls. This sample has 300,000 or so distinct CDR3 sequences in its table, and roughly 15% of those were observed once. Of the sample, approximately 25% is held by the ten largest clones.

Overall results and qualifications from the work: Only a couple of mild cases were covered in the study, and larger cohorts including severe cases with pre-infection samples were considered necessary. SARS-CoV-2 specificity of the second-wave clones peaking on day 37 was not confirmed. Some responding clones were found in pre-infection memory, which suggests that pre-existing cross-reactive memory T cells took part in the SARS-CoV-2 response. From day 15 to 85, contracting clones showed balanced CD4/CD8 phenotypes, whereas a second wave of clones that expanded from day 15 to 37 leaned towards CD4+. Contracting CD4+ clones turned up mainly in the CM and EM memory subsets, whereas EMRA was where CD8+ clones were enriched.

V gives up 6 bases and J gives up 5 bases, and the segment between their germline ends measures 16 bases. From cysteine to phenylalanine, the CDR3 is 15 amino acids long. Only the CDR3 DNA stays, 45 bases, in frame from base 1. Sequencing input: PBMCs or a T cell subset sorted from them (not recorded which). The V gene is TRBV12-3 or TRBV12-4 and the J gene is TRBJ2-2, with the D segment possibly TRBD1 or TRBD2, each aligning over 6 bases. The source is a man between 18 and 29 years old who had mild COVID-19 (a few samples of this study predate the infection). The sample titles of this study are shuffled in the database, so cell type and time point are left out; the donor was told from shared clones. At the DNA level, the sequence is TGTGCCAGCAGGCTTCAAGGGGGGTATACCGGGGAGCTGTTTTTT. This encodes CASRLQGGYTGELFF.